These 11 T cell receptor beta chains originate from one sample sequenced in a study of CD8 T cells in Susac syndrome. The RNA, roughly 0.5 to 1 ug, was put through reverse transcription using random hexamers. TCRdb re-derived calls from the immunoSEQ multiplex PCR reads in MiXCR, one entry per CDR3 protein. The sample includes some 140,000 distinct CDR3 sequences, 80% to 85% of them seen just once. The specimen sequenced was CD8+ T cells from PBMCs. Source of these receptors: a human donor with multiple sclerosis.

The V gene is TRBV14, the J gene TRBJ2-1; D unresolved. V lost 1 base and J 12 bases, leaving 13 bases between the germline ends. This CDR3 is built from 13 residues. Looked up from germline, CDR1 is SGHDN and CDR2 is FVKESK. The CDR3 bases are TGTGCCAGCAGCCAAGGGAAGCTATCCCCGCAGTTCTTC. It is translated as CASSQGKLSPQFF.

The rearrangement uses TRBV19 and TRBJ1-1; D possibly corresponds to TRBD1 (5 bases). Germline CDR1 and CDR2: LNHDA and SQIVND (reference sequence). This CDR3 contains 16 residues. Trimming removed 7 bases from V and 1 base from J, with 19 bases in between. CDR3 loop: CASTELTGGSNTEAFF. CDR3 bases: TGTGCCAGTACCGAATTAACAGGTGGTTCGAACACTGAAGCTTTCTTT.

The chain links TRBV5-1 to TRBJ2-2; D is perhaps TRBD2 (5 bases). The CDR3 sequence is 15 residues long. Germline CDR1 is SGHRS and CDR2 is YFSETQ. The V and J ends lost 2 bases and 5 bases respectively, with 13 bases between them. The CDR3: CASSFEGAETGELFF. The CDR3 DNA follows: TGCGCCAGCAGCTTCGAGGGCGCCGAAACCGGGGAGCTGTTTTTT.

Here the CDR3 reads CASSQEQGSGANVLTF. The CDR3, as DNA: TGTGCCAGCAGCCAAGAACAGGGTTCTGGGGCCAACGTCCTGACTTTC. The chain has TRBV3-1 and TRBJ2-6; tentatively, D is TRBD1 (6 bases). The CDR3 covers 16 residues. Germline CDR1 LGHDT, CDR2 YNNKEL (reference sequence). Trimming removed 0 bases from V and 1 base from J, with 7 bases in between.

This chain connects TRBV7-2 to TRBJ2-1; 9 nucleotides line up with TRBD2. Per the germline V gene, CDR1 is SGHTA and CDR2 is FQGNSA. The CDR3 is 14 amino acids. V dropped 11 bases and J dropped 3; count of bases not matched to a gene: 8. The CDR3 DNA reads TGTGCCGTTTCGGCGGGGGGGTACTACAATGAGCAGTTCTTC. It codes for CAVSAGGYYNEQFF.

The chain has TRBV27 and TRBJ2-7, with D possibly being TRBD1 or TRBD2 (5 bases each). The V and J ends lost 5 bases and 0 bases respectively, with 35 bases between them. Germline CDR1 reads MNHEY; CDR2 reads SMNVEV (reference sequence). The CDR3 totals 22 residues. The CDR3 sequence is CASSPQDPRVGGSEESSYEQYF. In DNA, the CDR3 is TGTGCCAGCAGTCCGCAAGATCCCAGGGTTGGTGGTTCGGAGGAGTCCTCCTACGAGCAGTACTTC.

The rearrangement uses TRBV19 and TRBJ1-2; the D is unclear. Germline V gene data show CDR1 as LNHDA and CDR2 as SQIVND (reference sequence). This CDR3 spans 14 amino acids. V shed 7 bases and J shed 8 bases, with 20 bases lying between them. DNA for the CDR3: TGTGCCAGTACCCCCCGAGACTACATGCGGGGCTACACCTTC. Amino acid sequence: CASTPRDYMRGYTF.

The chain carries TRBV7-2 and TRBJ1-1; TRBD1 might be the D (6 bases). The CDR3 covers 13 residues. The germline V gene has CDR1 SGHTA and CDR2 FQGNSA. Trimming cost V 4 bases and J 6 bases, with 12 bases left between them. CDR3 in amino acids: CASSSTGRAEAFF. DNA of the CDR3: TGTGCCAGCAGCTCCACAGGGAGGGCTGAAGCTTTCTTT.

The rearrangement joins TRBV2 to TRBJ1-2; D is unclear. V was clipped by 0 bases and J by 4 bases, with 9 bases between them. The germline gives CDR1 SNHLY, CDR2 FYNNEI. The CDR3 covers 14 residues. The CDR3 DNA is TGTGCCAGCAGTGAAGCCCTTAACCCCTATGGCTACACCTTC. Translated: CASSEALNPYGYTF.

This chain links TRBV2 with TRBJ2-3; D may match TRBD1 or TRBD2 (5 bases each). The V gene's germline CDR1 is SNHLY and CDR2 FYNNEI. V gave up 2 bases and J gave up 4 bases, with 10 bases separating them. This CDR3 contains 14 residues. DNA of the CDR3: TGTGCCAGCAGTGAACCCGGGACGTCAGATACGCAGTATTTT. Translated: CASSEPGTSDTQYF.

V usage is TRBV28 and J usage is TRBJ1-1, with TRBD1 identical over 7 bases. Germline-derived CDR1 and CDR2 are MDHEN and SYDVKM. The CDR3 spans 14 residues. The V and J ends lost 0 bases and 8 bases, in that order; junction bases with no gene match: 6. CDR3 sequence: CASSLWGDSWEAFF. The CDR3 DNA reads as TGTGCCAGCAGTTTATGGGGGGACAGTTGGGAAGCTTTCTTT.